These 15 T cell receptor beta chains came from one sample sequenced in a study of regulatory T cells in long-lasting Graves disease. Time point: newly diagnosed GD, antithyroid drugs for less than 3 months. Extracted RNA from PBMCs served as the source of the TCR library. Arm-PCR of CDR3 regions with iRepertoire HTBI primers generated TCR beta libraries. Each CDR3 protein gets one entry after TCRdb re-called the multiplex PCR reads with MiXCR. The data show a few hundred thousand distinct CDR3 sequences, approximately 16% seen once. This same sample was also part of a study on T cells in Graves' hyperthyroidism and ophthalmopathy.

The sequencing used peripheral blood mononuclear cells (PBMCs), collected at new diagnosis, from a patient treated with antithyroid drugs. These TCRs come from a man aged 35 to 55 with Graves disease.

This clonotype was seen a handful of times. The chain has TRBV29-1 and TRBJ2-7; weak D call: TRBD1 (6 bases). The CDR3 runs 15 residues. Germline V gene sequence: CDR1 SQVTM, CDR2 ANQGSEA. V was clipped by 6 bases and J by 3 bases, with 21 bases between them. The CDR3 region is CSVTLDSHGVYEQYF. CDR3 coding DNA: TGCAGCGTCACCTTGGACAGCCACGGGGTCTACGAGCAGTACTTC.

This clonotype was recorded a few times. The chain combines TRBV7-6 with TRBJ2-1; a possible D gene is TRBD2 (5 bases). Germline lookup yields CDR1 SGHVS and CDR2 FNYEAQ. Trimming took 7 bases from V and 10 from J, leaving 23 bases between them. CDR3 size: 15 residues. CDR3 amino acids: CASTSMAGMGSEQFF. The CDR3 DNA sequence: TGTGCCAGCACCTCAATGGCGGGTATGGGTAGCGAGCAGTTCTTC.

The sample holds many counts of this clonotype. The V and J genes are TRBV28 and TRBJ2-3; D is uncertain. The CDR3 is made up of 17 amino acids. From germline, CDR1 is MDHEN and CDR2 SYDVKM. V was clipped by 5 bases and J by 0 bases, with 18 bases between them. This CDR3 is CASSPAEVQLSTDTQYF. The DNA for the CDR3 is TGTGCCAGCAGTCCGGCTGAAGTACAACTGAGCACAGATACGCAGTATTTT.

This clonotype was counted at least ten times. The chain has TRBV12-3 or TRBV12-4 and TRBJ2-3; D is perhaps TRBD2 (6 bases). Trimming removed 3 bases at V and 5 bases at J, with 9 bases between. This CDR3 comprises 13 residues. In DNA, the CDR3 is TGTGCCAGCAGTTTCTGGCGGGGAGATACGCAGTATTTT. Residues: CASSFWRGDTQYF.

This clonotype was picked up many times. The V and J genes are TRBV20-1 and TRBJ2-3, with TRBD1 identical over 7 bases. Germline assignment: CDR1 DFQATT and CDR2 SNEGSKA (reference sequence). The CDR3 extends over 16 amino acids. V shed 5 bases and J 2 bases; nucleotides not matched to a gene: 13. The CDR3 region has the DNA TGCAGTGCTCTCAAAGGAATTGGACAGGACACAGATACGCAGTATTTT. Amino acid sequence: CSALKGIGQDTDTQYF.

The sample holds a few counts of this clonotype. This chain joins TRBV20-1 and TRBJ2-7; D not certain. Germline V gene sequence: CDR1 DFQATT, CDR2 SNEGSKA (reference sequence). The CDR3 runs to 14 residues. With 2 bases removed from V and 3 bases from J, the gap between germline ends came to 14 bases. CDR3 sequence reads: CSARIPPPNYEQYF. CDR3 in DNA: TGCAGTGCTAGAATTCCCCCCCCAAACTACGAGCAGTACTTC.

This clonotype showed up many times. This chain joins TRBV5-1 and TRBJ2-7; D unresolved. V was trimmed by 3 bases and J by 3 bases, leaving 7 bases between them. Germline loops: CDR1 SGHRS, CDR2 YFSETQ. The CDR3 runs to 12 residues. CDR3 in amino acids: CASSSLSYEQYF. DNA for the CDR3: TGCGCCAGCAGCTCGTTAAGCTACGAGCAGTACTTC. Together with reference TRBV5-1 and TRBJ2-7, the CDR3 gives the full variable domain: KAGVTQTPRYLIKTRGQQVTLSCSPISGHRSVSWYQQTPGQGLQFLFEYFSETQRNKGNFPGRFSGRQFSNSRSEMNVSTLELGDSALYLCASSSLSYEQYFGPGTRLTVT.

In its sample, this clonotype was seen a few times. The chain links TRBV20-1 to TRBJ2-5, with 7 positions matching TRBD2. Germline V gene lookup returns CDR1 DFQATT and CDR2 SNEGSKA (reference sequence). V shed 0 bases and J 1 base; nucleotides not matched to a gene: 8. The CDR3 extends over 16 amino acids. The CDR3 DNA sequence: TGCAGTGCTAGAGATTTCTATAGCGGGCGCCAAGAGACCCAGTACTTC. Translated, it gives CSARDFYSGRQETQYF.

In regard to this clonotype: A read error is possible here, since a much larger clone lies one base away. The chain links TRBV6-5 to TRBJ2-7; perhaps TRBD1 as D (5 bases). Germline values: CDR1 MNHEY, CDR2 SVGAGI. The CDR3 covers 15 residues. DNA of the CDR3: TGTGCCAGCTGTTACTCAGGGTTGGCTTTCTACGAGCAGTACTTC. It translates to CASCYSGLAFYEQYF.

The table lists this clonotype with a few counts. The genes are TRBV5-1 and TRBJ2-2; no reliable D call. This CDR3 spans 13 amino acids. Trimming cost V 4 bases and J 8 bases, with 12 bases left between them. Germline loops: CDR1 SGHRS, CDR2 YFSETQ. CDR3 sequence: CASSPGWGGELFF. The CDR3 DNA is TGCGCCAGCAGCCCCGGTTGGGGTGGGGAGCTGTTTTTT.

This clonotype has only a few counts. V and J are TRBV9 and TRBJ2-3; unclear D gene. The V gene's germline CDR1 is SGDLS and CDR2 YYNGEE. The CDR3 totals 14 residues. V was cut by 6 bases and J by 2 bases, with 13 bases left in between. CDR3 in DNA: TGTGCCAGCAACAGCTACAAATACACAGATACGCAGTATTTT. Amino acid sequence: CASNSYKYTDTQYF.

This clonotype appeared a few times. V and J are TRBV20-1 and TRBJ1-2; maybe TRBD1 (5 bases). The CDR3 covers 9 residues. CDR1 is DFQATT and CDR2 is SNEGSKA in the germline V gene (reference sequence). V was pared by 6 bases and J by 10 bases, with 9 bases between. CDR3 DNA: TGCAGTGCCCACAGGAACTACACCTTC. Its translation is CSAHRNYTF.

This rearrangement joins TRBV7-9 to TRBJ2-6; D tentatively fits TRBD1 or TRBD2 (5 bases each). Trimming removed 5 bases at V and 0 bases at J, with 17 bases between. The CDR3 length is 18 residues. Germline V gene data show CDR1 as SEHNR and CDR2 as FQNEAQ (reference sequence). CDR3 DNA: TGTGCCAGCAGCATGGGACCTCGAGGGAGCTCTGGGGCCAACGTCCTGACTTTC. Translation gives CASSMGPRGSSGANVLTF.

J is TRBJ2-2 and V is TRBV5-1, with 8 bases identical to TRBD2. The length of the CDR3 is 16 residues. V was pared by 2 bases and J by 0 bases, with 3 bases of the junction left unmatched. The germline gives CDR1 SGHRS, CDR2 YFSETQ. DNA of the CDR3: TGCGCCAGCAGCTTCCCGGGACTAGCGAACACCGGGGAGCTGTTTTTT. Its protein is CASSFPGLANTGELFF.

Turning to this clonotype: Sequence at one end of the junction differs from germline and may be a read error. This sequence joins TRBV6-1 and TRBJ1-1; 7 bases align to TRBD1. The CDR3 sequence is 17 residues long. CDR1 and CDR2 from the germline V gene are MNHNS and SASEGT. The CDR3 DNA reads as TGTGCCAGCAGTCCTCAAGGGGGCCAGAGCATGAACACTGAAGGTTTCTTT. As protein: CASSPQGGQSMNTEGFF.